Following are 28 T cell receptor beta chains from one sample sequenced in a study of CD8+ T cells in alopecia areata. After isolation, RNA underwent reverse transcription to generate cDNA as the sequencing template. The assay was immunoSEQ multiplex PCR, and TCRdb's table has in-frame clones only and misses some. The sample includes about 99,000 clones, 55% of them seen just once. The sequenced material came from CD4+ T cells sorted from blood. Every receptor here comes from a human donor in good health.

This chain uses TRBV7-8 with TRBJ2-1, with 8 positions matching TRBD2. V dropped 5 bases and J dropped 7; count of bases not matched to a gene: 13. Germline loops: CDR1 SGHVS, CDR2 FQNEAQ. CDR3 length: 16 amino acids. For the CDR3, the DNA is TGTGCCAGCAGCCTTCTTGGGAGCGGGGGCTGGAATGAGCAGTTCTTC. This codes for CASSLLGSGGWNEQFF.

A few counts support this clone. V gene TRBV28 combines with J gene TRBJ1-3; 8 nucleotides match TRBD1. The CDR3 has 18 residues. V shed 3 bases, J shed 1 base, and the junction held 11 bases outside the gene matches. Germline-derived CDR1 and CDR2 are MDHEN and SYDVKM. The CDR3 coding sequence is TGTGCCAGCAGTTTTTCCCAAGGGCAGGGGGCATCTGGAAACACCATATATTTT. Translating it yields CASSFSQGQGASGNTIYF.

The CDR3 is CAWSVPVTGGQPQHF. The CDR3 bases are TGTGCCTGGAGTGTTCCTGTGACAGGGGGCCAGCCCCAGCATTTT. The rearrangement joins TRBV30 to TRBJ1-5; 10 bases align to TRBD1. The CDR3 totals 15 residues. The germline V gene encodes CDR1 GTSNPN and CDR2 SVGIG (reference sequence). J lost 7 bases, V lost 0 bases, and 6 bases had no gene match.

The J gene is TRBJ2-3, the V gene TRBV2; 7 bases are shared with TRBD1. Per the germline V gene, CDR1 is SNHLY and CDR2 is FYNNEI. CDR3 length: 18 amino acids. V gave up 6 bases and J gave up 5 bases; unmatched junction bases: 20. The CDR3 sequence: CASSLSIAGGYSVDTQYF. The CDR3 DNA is TGTGCCAGCAGCTTAAGCATCGCAGGGGGATATTCGGTAGATACGCAGTATTTT. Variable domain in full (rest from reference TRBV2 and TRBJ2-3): EPEVTQTPSHQVTQMGQEVILRCVPISNHLYFYWYRQILGQKVEFLVSFYNNEISEKSEIFDDQFSVERPDGSNFTLKIRSTKLEDSAMYFCASSLSIAGGYSVDTQYFGPGTRLTVL.

In DNA form, the CDR3 reads TGTGCCAGCAGTTCGCAGGGCGGCCTTCGGGAGCAGTACTTC. Translated, it gives CASSSQGGLREQYF. The chain has TRBV2 and TRBJ2-7; TRBD1 might be the D (5 bases). Trimming left V 5 bases short and J 7 bases short, with 18 bases between. Germline CDR1 and CDR2: SNHLY and FYNNEI. This CDR3 region has 14 residues.

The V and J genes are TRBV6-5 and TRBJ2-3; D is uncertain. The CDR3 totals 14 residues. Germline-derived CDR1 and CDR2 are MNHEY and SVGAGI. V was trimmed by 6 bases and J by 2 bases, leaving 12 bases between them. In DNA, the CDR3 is TGTGCCAGCAGCACCGTATTCCCCACAGATACGCAGTATTTT. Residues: CASSTVFPTDTQYF.

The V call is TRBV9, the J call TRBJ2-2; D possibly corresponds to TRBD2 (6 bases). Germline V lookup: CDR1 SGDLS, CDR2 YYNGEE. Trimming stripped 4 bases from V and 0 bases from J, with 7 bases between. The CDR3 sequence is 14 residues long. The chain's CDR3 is CASSPGANTGELFF. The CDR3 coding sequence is TGTGCCAGCAGCCCGGGGGCGAACACCGGGGAGCTGTTTTTT.

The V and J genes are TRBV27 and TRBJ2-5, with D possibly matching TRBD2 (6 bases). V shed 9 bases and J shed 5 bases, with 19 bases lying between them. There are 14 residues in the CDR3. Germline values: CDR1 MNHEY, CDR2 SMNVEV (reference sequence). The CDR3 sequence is CASSGAPGGETQYF. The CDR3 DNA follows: TGTGCCAGTTCCGGGGCGCCCGGAGGGGAGACCCAGTACTTC.

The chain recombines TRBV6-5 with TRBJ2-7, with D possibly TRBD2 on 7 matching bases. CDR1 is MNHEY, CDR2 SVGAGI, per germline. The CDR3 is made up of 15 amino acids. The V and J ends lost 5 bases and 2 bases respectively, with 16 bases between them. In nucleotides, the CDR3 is TGTGCCAGCAGTCCCCGGGGGGAGGGGGCCTACGAGCAGTACTTC. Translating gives CASSPRGEGAYEQYF.

As DNA, the CDR3 is TGTGCCTGGAGTGTTTTCACTGAAGCTTTCTTT. It translates to CAWSVFTEAFF. This chain links TRBV30 with TRBJ1-1; D unresolved. This CDR3 contains 11 residues. Trimming stripped 0 bases from V and 4 bases from J, with 3 bases between. The germline V gene has CDR1 GTSNPN and CDR2 SVGIG (reference sequence).

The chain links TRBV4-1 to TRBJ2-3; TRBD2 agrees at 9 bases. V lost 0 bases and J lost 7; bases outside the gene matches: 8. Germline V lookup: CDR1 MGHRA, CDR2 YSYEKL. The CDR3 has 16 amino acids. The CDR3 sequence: CASSQDRGLATHTQYF. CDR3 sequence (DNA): TGCGCCAGCAGCCAAGATCGAGGACTAGCGACGCATACGCAGTATTTT.

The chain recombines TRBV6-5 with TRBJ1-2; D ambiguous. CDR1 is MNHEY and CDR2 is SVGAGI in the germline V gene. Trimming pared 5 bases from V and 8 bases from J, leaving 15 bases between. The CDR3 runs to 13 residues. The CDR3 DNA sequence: TGTGCCAGCAGTGGCGGCCGACTGAACGGCTACACCTTC. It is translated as CASSGGRLNGYTF.

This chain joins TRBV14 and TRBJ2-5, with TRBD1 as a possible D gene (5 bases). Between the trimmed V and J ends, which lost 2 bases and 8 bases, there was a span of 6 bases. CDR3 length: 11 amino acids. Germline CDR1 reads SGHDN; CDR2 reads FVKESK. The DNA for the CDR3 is TGTGCCAGCAGCCAACAGGGAACCCAGTACTTC. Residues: CASSQQGTQYF.

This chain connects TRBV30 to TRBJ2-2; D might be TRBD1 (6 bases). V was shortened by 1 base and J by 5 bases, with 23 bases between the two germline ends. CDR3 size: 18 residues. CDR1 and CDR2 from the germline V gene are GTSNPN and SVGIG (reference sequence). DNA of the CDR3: TGTGCCTGGAGTGCAACCCCCTGGCAGGGGTATAGGACCGGGGAGCTGTTTTTT. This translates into CAWSATPWQGYRTGELFF.

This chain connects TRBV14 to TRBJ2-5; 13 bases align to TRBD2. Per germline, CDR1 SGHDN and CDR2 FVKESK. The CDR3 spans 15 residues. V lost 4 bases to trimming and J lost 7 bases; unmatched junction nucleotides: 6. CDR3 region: CASSRGTSGVATQYF. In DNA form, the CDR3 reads TGTGCCAGCAGCCGAGGGACTAGCGGGGTCGCGACCCAGTACTTC.

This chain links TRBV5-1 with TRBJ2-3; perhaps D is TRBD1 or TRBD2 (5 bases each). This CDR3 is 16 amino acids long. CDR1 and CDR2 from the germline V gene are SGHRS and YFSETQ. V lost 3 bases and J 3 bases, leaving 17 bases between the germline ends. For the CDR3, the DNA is TGCGCCAGCAGCTGGGCCGGGACCACCTTAACAGATACGCAGTATTTT. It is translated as CASSWAGTTLTDTQYF. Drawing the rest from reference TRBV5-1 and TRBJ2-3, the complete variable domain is KAGVTQTPRYLIKTRGQQVTLSCSPISGHRSVSWYQQTPGQGLQFLFEYFSETQRNKGNFPGRFSGRQFSNSRSEMNVSTLELGDSALYLCASSWAGTTLTDTQYFGPGTRLTVL.

The chain's CDR3 is CASKGRLYGYTF. The CDR3 bases are TGTGCCAGCAAGGGACGGTTGTATGGCTACACCTTC. The rearrangement joins TRBV25-1 to TRBJ1-2, with a possible D match to TRBD1 (5 bases). The germline CDR1 and CDR2 sequences are MGHDK and SYGVNS. The V end lost 7 bases, the J end lost 5 bases, and 11 bases lay between the germline ends. The CDR3 consists of 12 residues.

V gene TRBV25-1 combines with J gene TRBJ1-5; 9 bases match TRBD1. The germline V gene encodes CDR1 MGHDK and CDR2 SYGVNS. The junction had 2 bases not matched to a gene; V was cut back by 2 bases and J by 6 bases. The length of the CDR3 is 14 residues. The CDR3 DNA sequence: TGTGCCAGCAGTGAAGGGACAGGGATTCAGCCCCAGCATTTT. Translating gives CASSEGTGIQPQHF. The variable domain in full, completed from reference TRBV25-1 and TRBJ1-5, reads EADIYQTPRYLVIGTGKKITLECSQTMGHDKMYWYQQDPGMELHLIHYSYGVNSTEKGDLSSESTVSRIRTEHFPLTLESARPSHTSQYLCASSEGTGIQPQHFGDGTRLSIL.

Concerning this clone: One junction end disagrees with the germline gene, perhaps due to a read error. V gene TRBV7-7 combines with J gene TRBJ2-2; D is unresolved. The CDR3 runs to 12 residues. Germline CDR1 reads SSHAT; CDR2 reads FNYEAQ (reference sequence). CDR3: CASIGVHGELFF. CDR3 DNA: TGTGCTAGCATTGGGGTTCACGGGGAGCTGTTTTTT.

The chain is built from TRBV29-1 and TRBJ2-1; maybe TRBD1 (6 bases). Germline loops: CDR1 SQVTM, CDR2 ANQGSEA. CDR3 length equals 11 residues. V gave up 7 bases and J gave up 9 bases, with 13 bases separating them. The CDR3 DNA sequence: TGCAGCGCCGCAGGGGCCGTTGAGCAGTTCTTC. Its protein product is CSAAGAVEQFF.

The CDR3 region has the DNA TGTGCCAGCAGTGAATTTGGACAGGGAGGGCAAGAGACCCAGTACTTC. Its translation is CASSEFGQGGQETQYF. The chain couples TRBV25-1 to TRBJ2-5; possible D gene TRBD1, 8 bases. The CDR3 has 16 residues. The V end lost 1 base, the J end lost 2 bases, and 14 bases lay between the germline ends. Germline CDR1 reads MGHDK; CDR2 reads SYGVNS.

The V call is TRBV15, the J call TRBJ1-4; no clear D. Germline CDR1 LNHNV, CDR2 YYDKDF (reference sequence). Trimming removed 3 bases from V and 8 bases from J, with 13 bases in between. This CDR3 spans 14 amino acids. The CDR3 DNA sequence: TGTGCCACCAGCAGGACGAGGCCCTGGGAAAAACTGTTTTTT. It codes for CATSRTRPWEKLFF.

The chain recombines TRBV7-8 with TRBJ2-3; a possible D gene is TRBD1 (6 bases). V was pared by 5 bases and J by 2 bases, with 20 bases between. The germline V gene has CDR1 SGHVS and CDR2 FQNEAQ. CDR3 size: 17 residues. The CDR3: CASSPTPVTGSTDTQYF. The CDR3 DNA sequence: TGTGCCAGCAGCCCAACTCCCGTGACAGGCTCCACAGATACGCAGTATTTT.

The CDR3 nucleotides are TGTGCCAGCAGCCCACAGGGGGCCTACGAGCAGTACTTC. It translates to CASSPQGAYEQYF. This chain connects TRBV7-9 to TRBJ2-7; 8 positions match TRBD1. CDR1 and CDR2 (germline): SEHNR, FQNEAQ (reference sequence). This CDR3 is built from 13 residues. The V segment lost 5 bases and the J segment 2 bases; nucleotides outside the gene matches: 2.

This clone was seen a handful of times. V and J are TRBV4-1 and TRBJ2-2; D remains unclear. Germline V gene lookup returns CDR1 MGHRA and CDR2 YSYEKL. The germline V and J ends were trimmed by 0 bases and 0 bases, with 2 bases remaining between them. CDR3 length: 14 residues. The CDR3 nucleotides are TGCGCCAGCAGCCAAGAAGCGAACACCGGGGAGCTGTTTTTT. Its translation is CASSQEANTGELFF.

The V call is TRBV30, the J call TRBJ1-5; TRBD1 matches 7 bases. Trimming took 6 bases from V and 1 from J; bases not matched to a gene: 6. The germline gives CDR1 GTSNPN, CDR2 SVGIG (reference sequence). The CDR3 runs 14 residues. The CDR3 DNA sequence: TGTGCCTGTACAGGGACAGCCAGCAATCAGCCCCAGCATTTT. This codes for CACTGTASNQPQHF.

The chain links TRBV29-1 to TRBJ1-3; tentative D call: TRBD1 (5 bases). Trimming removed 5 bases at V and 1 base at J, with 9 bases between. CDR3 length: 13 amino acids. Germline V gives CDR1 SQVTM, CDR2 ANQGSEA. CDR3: CSVFKGSGNTIYF. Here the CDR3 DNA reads TGCAGCGTTTTCAAGGGGTCTGGAAACACCATATATTTT.

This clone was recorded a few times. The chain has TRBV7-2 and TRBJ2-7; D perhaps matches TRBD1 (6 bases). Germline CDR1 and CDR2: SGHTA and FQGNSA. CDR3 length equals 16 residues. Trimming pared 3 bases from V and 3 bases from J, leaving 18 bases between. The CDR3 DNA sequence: TGTGCCAGCAGCTTTTCCTACGGCAGGGGTGGCTACGAGCAGTACTTC. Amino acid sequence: CASSFSYGRGGYEQYF.